This TCR beta chain was obtained from a study of shared clonotypes between healthy human individuals. Terminally differentiated effector memory CD45RA+ cells were excluded by CCR7 positive selection of CD45RO-negative cells. CDR3 length: 15 residues. V lost 2 bases and J 0 bases, leaving 8 bases between the germline ends. The germline V gene encodes CDR1 SGHKS and CDR2 YYEKEE (reference sequence). Original processing notes: Filtering was not the same, since immunoSEQ gave junction-only sequences without quality scores. Libraries were prepared by immunoSEQ multiplex PCR; TCRdb keeps only in-frame clonotypes and omits some of them. V, J and clone size are those of that table, while D and trimming were read from the DNA. The table includes hundreds of thousands of clones, about 92% detected once.

The chain combines TRBV5-5 with TRBJ2-2; no clear D. Sequences were obtained from naive CD8+ T cells sorted from blood. This clonotype originated in a man aged 30 to 39 in good health. CDR3 coding DNA: TGTGCCAGCAGCTTTCCAAGGGCGAACACCGGGGAGCTGTTTTTT. Amino acid sequence: CASSFPRANTGELFF.